This T cell receptor (beta chain) was obtained from a study of blood T cell repertoires in COVID-19. Study context: Some COVID-19 samples were acute and others convalescent; all came from the United States, Italy and Spain.

Libraries were prepared by immunoSEQ multiplex PCR; TCRdb keeps only in-frame clonotypes and omits some of them. The sample gives 300,000 or so clones, around 88% of which show up once; 1% to 1.5% is in the top ten. Losses at the gene ends were 4 bases for V and 7 bases for J; bases not matched to a gene: 9. Per germline, CDR1 SEHNR and CDR2 FQNEAQ (reference sequence). CDR3 length: 16 amino acids. Material for sequencing was peripheral blood. This sequence was found in a woman between 45 and 60 years old with acute or convalescent COVID-19. The chain is built from TRBV7-9 and TRBJ2-1; 11 nucleotides align to TRBD1. Here the CDR3 reads CASSYADRGLRNEQFF. The CDR3 nucleotides read TGTGCCAGCAGCTACGCGGACAGGGGGCTAAGGAATGAGCAGTTCTTC.